This T cell receptor (beta chain) was recorded in a study of shared clonotypes between healthy human individuals. Germline lookup yields CDR1 SNHLY and CDR2 FYNNEI. The length of the CDR3 is 14 residues. V trimming: 6 bases; J trimming: 6 bases; junction bases outside the gene matches: 7. This table comes from immunoSEQ multiplex PCR, and its TCRdb copy is limited to in-frame clones, with some not included. The table shows millions of clones, with 85% to 95% occurring only once. The sequence was collected from a man between 18 and 35 years old in good health. This chain uses TRBV2 with TRBJ2-3; 9 bases agree with TRBD2. Specimen: naive CD4+ T cells sorted from blood. The subset was: CD45RA+ positively selected. Written as DNA, the CDR3 is TGTGCCAGCAGCGGCGGGGGGGCCGGCGATACGCAGTATTTT. Residues: CASSGGGAGDTQYF.